This T cell receptor (beta chain) came from a study of CD8 T cells in ankylosing spondylitis. General study findings and limits: Typical of ankylosing spondylitis blood, it appeared, was a TCR beta motif of 7 or 8 highly homologous variants. Within matched ankylosing spondylitis synovial fluid, disease-linked clones were reportedly significantly enriched. Disease-linked clones were found to be CD8+ and relatively rare in peripheral blood.

As the method for making TCR beta libraries, quantitative 5'-RACE with molecular barcodes was used. TCRdb re-analysed the 5' RACE reads in MiXCR, keeping a single row per CDR3 protein. The table lists 250,000 to 350,000 distinct CDR3 sequences, less than 25% of them singletons. This clonotype showed up just a few times. The antigen is unknown. V shed 0 bases and J 0 bases; nucleotides not matched to a gene: 10. The CDR3 consists of 18 residues. The germline CDR1 and CDR2 sequences are SGHVS and FQNEAQ. The chain combines TRBV7-8 with TRBJ2-7, with 8 bases aligning to TRBD1. Material for sequencing was blood, either unsorted or a sorted T cell fraction (not recorded which). The sequence was obtained from a female donor with ankylosing spondylitis or in good health (not recorded which). The CDR3 loop is CASSLARGTGGSSYEQYF. The CDR3 coding sequence is TGTGCCAGCAGCTTAGCGAGAGGTACAGGGGGATCCTCCTACGAGCAGTACTTC.